This TCR beta chain was identified during a study of cytomegalovirus exposure and HLA in healthy donors. Points from the study as a whole: Cytomegalovirus status, reportedly, was diagnosed with high specificity and sensitivity by the classifier. Subsequent analysis showed first-cohort TCR clusters tending to co-occur in 120 validation repertoires. Through in vitro validation, three CMV-associated chains were shown to be specific for CMV antigens. TCR beta chains numbering some 160 were designated cytomegalovirus-associated.

Turning to this clone: Antigen: not known.

Germline V gene lookup returns CDR1 SEHNR and CDR2 FQNEAQ (reference sequence). This CDR3 is 16 amino acids long. V dropped 0 bases and J dropped 2 bases, with 12 bases sitting between them. Repertoires were generated with immunoSEQ multiplex PCR, while TCRdb's copy carries only in-frame clones and drops some. The table includes about 170,000 clones, about nine tenths detected once. The TCR sequence derives from a man between 18 and 35 years old in good health and CMV-seropositive. Material for sequencing was PBMCs. V and J are TRBV7-9 and TRBJ2-3; TRBD2 is a possible D gene (5 bases). The CDR3 region is CASSLARAPATDTQYF. In nucleotides, the CDR3 is TGTGCCAGCAGCTTAGCGAGGGCCCCAGCCACAGATACGCAGTATTTT.